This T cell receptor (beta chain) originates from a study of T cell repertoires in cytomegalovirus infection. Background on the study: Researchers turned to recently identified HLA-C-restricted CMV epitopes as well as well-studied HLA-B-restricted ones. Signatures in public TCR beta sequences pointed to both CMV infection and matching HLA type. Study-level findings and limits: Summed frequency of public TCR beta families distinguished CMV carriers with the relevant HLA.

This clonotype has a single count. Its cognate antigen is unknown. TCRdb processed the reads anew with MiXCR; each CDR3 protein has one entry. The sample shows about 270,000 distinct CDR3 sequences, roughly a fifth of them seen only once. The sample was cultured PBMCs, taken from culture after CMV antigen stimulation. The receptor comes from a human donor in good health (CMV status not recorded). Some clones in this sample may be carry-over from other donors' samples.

DNA of the CDR3: TGTGCCAGCAGACCGACATTGCTGAGCTCCTACGAGCAGTACTTC. Amino acids: CASRPTLLSSYEQYF. V gene TRBV2 combines with J gene TRBJ2-7; D gene unclear. The CDR3 covers 15 residues. CDR1 and CDR2 (germline): SNHLY, FYNNEI. Deletions cut 6 bases from V and 0 bases from J, with 15 bases between.